This T cell receptor (beta chain) was recorded in a study of blood T cell repertoires in COVID-19. This clone was seen only once. Trimming shortened V by 2 bases and J by 3 bases, and 14 bases separated the two germline ends. The CDR3 is 16 amino acids. Germline V gene lookup returns CDR1 MNHEY and CDR2 SVGAGI. Profiling relied on immunoSEQ multiplex PCR, and the TCRdb table lists in-frame clones only, not all of them. The table includes about 130,000 clones, 86% detected once. What was sequenced was PBMCs or T cells enriched from blood (not recorded which). This sequence joins TRBV6-5 and TRBJ2-1; D is possibly TRBD2 (7 bases). The receptor comes from a man aged 45 to 65 who had recovered from COVID-19. For the CDR3, the DNA is TGTGCCAGCAGTTACGCTGGGCGGGGGCTCTACAATGAGCAGTTCTTC. This sequence encodes CASSYAGRGLYNEQFF.